These T cell receptor beta chains were read from a single sample in a study of shared clonotypes between healthy human individuals. The method was immunoSEQ multiplex PCR; TCRdb's version includes in-frame clones alone and lacks a portion of them. The sample includes about 680,000 clones, 55% to 85% of them seen just once. The sample consisted of memory CD4+ T cells sorted from blood. The receptors originated from a young woman in good health. CDR3s include the opening cysteine and the closing phenylalanine or tryptophan.

V gene	J gene	CDR3 protein
TRBV28	TRBJ2-7	CASSLVPQAGAFSYEQYF
TRBV7-9	TRBJ1-2	CASSKDEDGYTF
TRBV1	TRBJ2-1	CTSSQGVATSNNEQFF
TRBV28	TRBJ1-4	CASGGGRNNEKLFF
TRBV28	TRBJ2-2	CASRLSYTGELFF
TRBV28	TRBJ2-6	CASRGATGANVLTF
TRBV19	TRBJ1-5	CASSGGLSQPQHF
TRBV28	TRBJ1-4	CASSYQGLWPVEKLFF
TRBV6-6	TRBJ2-5	CASSPGGQETQYF
TRBV6-1	TRBJ1-4	CASSAVREKLFF
TRBV28	TRBJ1-2	CASSFGAGRVEGYTF
TRBV19	TRBJ2-7	CASSKDLPGVRIPYEQYF
TRBV28	TRBJ2-7	CASSSPPSHEQYF
TRBV7-9	TRBJ2-5	CASSRSRGGIQETQYF
TRBV5-1	TRBJ2-7	CASSRGLAGVRTYEQYF
TRBV2	TRBJ2-1	CASQGLAGLNEQFF
TRBV10-3	TRBJ1-3	CAISEQSWGNTIYF
TRBV28	TRBJ1-2	CASSSTALYGYTF
TRBV19	TRBJ2-5	CASSIGQRQETQYF
TRBV28	TRBJ1-2	CASRTTGTGAYTF
TRBV6-1	TRBJ2-1	CASSEGVLAGVNEQFF
TRBV11-3	TRBJ2-7	CASSLPQASGTTYEQYF
TRBV28	TRBJ1-5	CASSLRATGTGAGNQPQHF
TRBV6-4	TRBJ1-2	CASREGQETNGYTF
TRBV6-1	TRBJ2-7	CASRSGMTYEQYF
TRBV7-9	TRBJ2-1	CASRSGLAGPSSYNEQFF
TRBV19	TRBJ1-5	CASKGTGNQPQHF
TRBV28	TRBJ2-1	CASSLYRGEGEQFF
TRBV30	TRBJ1-2	CAWSVPPSPNYGYTF
TRBV5-1	TRBJ2-3	CASSSRSSTDTQYF
TRBV28	TRBJ1-2	CASSRGDEGNYGYTF
TRBV28	TRBJ1-1	CASSLSQGSTEAFF
TRBV19	TRBJ1-4	CASHTTGVGEKLFF
TRBV6-5	TRBJ2-5	CATGGWETQYF
TRBV7-9	TRBJ1-3	CASSLALGRQGSSGNTIYF
TRBV7-9	TRBJ2-3	CASSPSGTDTQYF
TRBV28	TRBJ1-4	CASSPGGTGESEKLFF
TRBV7-9	TRBJ2-2	CASSFNLAGELFF
TRBV5-1	TRBJ2-3	CASSSGRRGTDTQYF
TRBV2	TRBJ2-3	CASRYGDRTDTQYF
TRBV7-6	TRBJ2-1	CASSFGQGLNEQFF
TRBV27	TRBJ2-7	CASRVPGLAYEQYF
TRBV7-6	TRBJ2-5	CASSQTGPRETQYF
TRBV28	TRBJ1-5	CASSNRDSSNQPQHF
TRBV2	TRBJ2-1	CASSEWEYNEQFF
TRBV5-8	TRBJ2-5	CASSLDYRGETQYF
TRBV2	TRBJ2-6	CASKAEYSGANVLTF
TRBV7-9	TRBJ1-1	CASLRDSENTEAFF
TRBV6-5	TRBJ1-1	CASSRNRGNTEAFF
TRBV6-6	TRBJ2-7	CASSPGGSYEQYF
TRBV7-2	TRBJ2-2	CASSLTRLAGELFF
TRBV14	TRBJ1-2	CASSARTFTGYGYTF
TRBV15	TRBJ2-7	CATSGPGLGSGEQYF
TRBV7-9	TRBJ2-1	CASSPGLAGHNEQFF
TRBV6-5	TRBJ1-2	CASSVDRGSYGYTF
TRBV5-1	TRBJ2-5	CASSLPGLRIQETQYF
TRBV5-1	TRBJ1-1	CASSPGTGANTEAFF